This TCR beta chain emerged from a study of blood T cell repertoires in COVID-19. Original handling: Amplification of reference gene primers was used by the study to estimate nucleated cell counts. Libraries were prepared by immunoSEQ multiplex PCR; TCRdb keeps only in-frame clonotypes and omits some of them. For V, J and clone size, that table is used; D and trimming come from the DNA. The sample gives about 150,000 clones, about 80% of which show up once; more than 8.5% is in the top ten. Participants were aged 18 to 89 years from more than 20 US areas. From germline, CDR1 is MNHEY and CDR2 SVGAGI. J was trimmed by 2 bases and V by 5 bases; bases with no gene match: 3. The CDR3 contains 14 residues.

The sequence was collected from a man aged 45-60 years who had recovered from COVID-19. The sample was PBMCs or T cells enriched from blood (not recorded which). The J gene is TRBJ2-3, the V gene TRBV6-5, with 8 bases identical to TRBD1. The CDR3, as DNA: TGTGCCAGCAGTCGGACAGGGAACACAGATACGCAGTATTTT. It is translated as CASSRTGNTDTQYF.